A selection of T cell receptor beta chains follows, all from one sample in a study of blood T cell repertoires in COVID-19. Sequencing was performed with immunoSEQ multiplex PCR; in TCRdb, only in-frame clones are kept and a portion is missing. The sample carries about 140,000 clones, about four fifths recorded once. The sample was peripheral blood. The receptors originated from a man aged 30 to 45 with COVID-19, enrolled during active disease. Both conserved end residues are part of each CDR3. The order of the fields is CDR3 protein, CDR3 DNA, D gene, clone size, V gene, J gene. A D gene is named only where the DNA matches it firmly. Clone size appears in some rows only: once, few, many, or a class for an expanded clone.

CASSEGQGMSSNQPQHF	TGTGCCAGCAGTGAGGGGCAGGGAATGTCTAGCAATCAGCCCCAGCATTTT	-	-	TRBV2	TRBJ1-5
CATSGGGSGTDTQYF	TGTGCCACCAGTGGAGGCGGCAGTGGCACAGATACGCAGTATTTT	-	-	TRBV24-1	TRBJ2-3
CASSFSSDTQYF	TGTGCCAGCAGTTTTTCCTCAGATACGCAGTATTTT	-	-	TRBV28	TRBJ2-3
CASSSATGTGNTIYF	TGTGCCAGCAGCTCCGCGACAGGTACTGGAAACACCATATATTTT	-	-	TRBV5-4	TRBJ1-3
CAISESTGGPWEKLFF	TGTGCCATCAGTGAGTCGACAGGGGGCCCTTGGGAAAAACTGTTTTTT	TRBD1	-	TRBV10-3	TRBJ1-4
CASQAGGLNEKLFF	TGTGCCAGCCAAGCGGGGGGGCTTAATGAAAAACTGTTTTTT	-	-	TRBV6-5	TRBJ1-4
CASSSDPGRQDYGYTF	TGTGCCAGCAGTTCGGATCCAGGGCGCCAGGACTATGGCTACACCTTC	-	-	TRBV28	TRBJ1-2
CASSSGGNTEAFF	TGTGCCAGCAGCTCCGGCGGGAACACTGAAGCTTTCTTT	-	-	TRBV9	TRBJ1-1
CATSRDPGGGNTEAFF	TGTGCCACCAGCAGAGATCCGGGAGGGGGGAACACTGAAGCTTTCTTT	-	-	TRBV15	TRBJ1-1
CASSLEAGANTEAFF	TGTGCCAGCAGCTTAGAGGCAGGGGCGAACACTGAAGCTTTCTTT	-	few	TRBV7-6	TRBJ1-1
CASSLQGGGHGYTF	TGTGCCAGCAGTTTACAAGGAGGGGGCCATGGCTACACCTTC	TRBD1	once	TRBV28	TRBJ1-2
CASSLEGVLNIHEQFF	TGCGCCAGCAGCTTGGAGGGGGTTCTCAACATACATGAGCAGTTCTTC	-	once	TRBV5-1	TRBJ2-1
CASSLGGGVRNYEQYF	TGTGCCAGCAGCTTGGGGGGAGGAGTCAGAAACTACGAGCAGTACTTC	-	-	TRBV21-1	TRBJ2-7
CASSSTGSAGNTIYF	TGTGCCAGCAGCTCTACGGGGAGTGCTGGAAACACCATATATTTT	-	-	TRBV7-2	TRBJ1-3
CSVGQGGQATQYF	TGCAGCGTTGGACAGGGTGGACAAGCGACCCAGTACTTC	TRBD1	-	TRBV29-1	TRBJ2-5
CASSQDPGGRNMTF	TGTGCCAGCAGCCAGGACCCCGGGGGGCGCAATATGACCTTC	-	-	TRBV14	TRBJ1-2
CAITRGGGLGTEAFF	TGTGCCATCACCCGCGGGGGGGGGCTCGGCACTGAAGCTTTCTTT	-	-	TRBV10-3	TRBJ1-1
CASSLDQQPQHF	TGTGCCAGCAGTTTAGATCAACAGCCCCAGCATTTT	-	-	TRBV12-3/TRBV12-4	TRBJ1-5
CAISDDSNYGYTF	TGTGCCATCAGTGATGACAGCAACTATGGCTACACCTTC	-	-	TRBV10-3	TRBJ1-2
CASSLEGRAAGYTF	TGCGCCAGCAGCTTGGAAGGGAGAGCCGCTGGCTACACCTTC	-	-	TRBV5-1	TRBJ1-2
CASSDRTSGKGEQFF	TGCGCCAGCAGTGACCGGACTAGCGGGAAGGGTGAGCAGTTCTTC	TRBD2	-	TRBV10-1	TRBJ2-1
CASSTTSGGGTDTQYF	TGTGCCAGCAGCACGACTAGCGGGGGAGGTACAGATACGCAGTATTTT	TRBD2	-	TRBV5-4	TRBJ2-3
CASSYEDEQFF	TGTGCCAGCAGTTACGAGGATGAGCAGTTCTTC	-	once	TRBV6-5	TRBJ2-1
CASSPSKSGGRREQYF	TGTGCCAGCAGCCCCTCAAAGAGCGGGGGGCGACGCGAGCAGTACTTC	TRBD2	once	TRBV14	TRBJ2-7
CASSTDRGHGEKLFF	TGTGCCAGCAGTACCGACAGGGGGCACGGTGAAAAACTGTTTTTT	TRBD1	-	TRBV6-5	TRBJ1-4